This T cell receptor beta chain comes out of a study of CD8 T cells in ankylosing spondylitis. Study-wide results and caveats: A motif in TCR beta, a set of fewer than ten highly homologous variants, appeared characteristic of ankylosing spondylitis blood.

Molecular-barcoded quantitative 5'-RACE produced these TCR beta libraries. TCRdb itself ran the 5' RACE reads through MiXCR, one entry per CDR3 protein. The table has more than 500,000 distinct CDR3 sequences, less than 6% seen once; the top ten hold 3% to 4.5%. This clonotype was detected many times. Its antigen is still unknown. From germline, CDR1 is DFQATT and CDR2 SNEGSKA (reference sequence). The CDR3 has 15 residues. Trimming left V 0 bases short and J 6 bases short, with 15 bases between. The receptor was isolated from a male donor with ankylosing spondylitis. The sample comprised blood, either unsorted or a sorted T cell fraction (not recorded which). The V and J genes are TRBV20-1 and TRBJ1-3; no clear D gene. CDR3 DNA: TGCAGTGCTAGAGACGGAAGTTCCTGGTCAAACACCATATATTTT. Protein: CSARDGSSWSNTIYF.